The TCR beta chain described here comes from a study of blood T cell repertoires in COVID-19. Study-level background: T cells, B-cell-depleted T cells, or PBMCs provided the cDNA or gDNA that served as material.

Only in-frame clones appear in the TCRdb table, and some are missing; sequencing was by immunoSEQ multiplex PCR. The sample carries about 220,000 clones, approximately 83% recorded once. The germline gives CDR1 SGHAT, CDR2 FQDESV (reference sequence). Trimming left V 6 bases short and J 0 bases short, with 8 bases between. This CDR3 has 14 amino acids. This TCR was recovered from a woman between 55 and 75 years old who had recovered from COVID-19. Sequencing was done on a sample of PBMCs or T cells enriched from blood (not recorded which). The chain carries TRBV11-1 and TRBJ2-2, with a weak D call TRBD1 (5 bases). CDR3 nucleotide sequence: TGTGCCAGCAGGCAGGGTTCGAACACCGGGGAGCTGTTTTTT. Translating it yields CASRQGSNTGELFF. Drawing the rest from reference TRBV11-1 and TRBJ2-2, the complete variable domain is EAEVAQSPRYKITEKSQAVAFWCDPISGHATLYWYRQILGQGPELLVQFQDESVVDDSQLPKDRFSAERLKGVDSTLKIQPAELGDSAMYLCASRQGSNTGELFFGEGSRLTVL.